A selection of T cell receptor beta chains follows, all from one sample in a study of shared clonotypes between healthy human individuals. TCRdb's copy holds only in-frame clones and misses some; the assay was immunoSEQ multiplex PCR. The table includes fewer than 850,000 clones, 90% to 97% detected once. The sequenced material came from naive CD8+ T cells sorted from blood. The receptor source for this set is a young man in good health. Both conserved end residues are part of each CDR3. Each record gives: J gene, clone size, V gene, D gene, CDR3 protein, CDR3 DNA. The D gene is left open where the match is weak. Not all rows give a size; the values are once, few, many and, for expanded clones, a class.

>TRBJ2-1|once|TRBV5-6|-
CASSPLGTPEQFF
TGTGCCAGCAGCCCTTTGGGGACTCCTGAGCAGTTCTTC
>TRBJ2-6|-|TRBV6-5|-
CASSLPAGANVLTF
TGTGCCAGCAGTCTCCCTGCCGGGGCCAACGTCCTGACTTTC
>TRBJ2-1|-|TRBV5-6|-
CASSFGTPNEQFF
TGTGCCAGCAGCTTCGGGACACCCAATGAGCAGTTCTTC
>TRBJ2-1|-|TRBV27|-
CASSFVTGYNEQFF
TGTGCCAGCAGTTTCGTGACAGGCTACAATGAGCAGTTCTTC
>TRBJ2-1|-|TRBV7-9|-
CASSLGPPGYNEQFF
TGTGCCAGCAGCTTAGGGCCGCCGGGATACAATGAGCAGTTCTTC
>TRBJ2-7|-|TRBV9|-
CASSVEGTPSYEQYF
TGTGCCAGCAGCGTAGAGGGGACACCATCCTACGAGCAGTACTTC
>TRBJ1-1|-|TRBV5-1|-
CASSSLKATEAFF
TGCGCCAGCAGCTCGTTGAAAGCCACTGAAGCTTTCTTT
>TRBJ2-7|-|TRBV29-1|-
CSVVREEQYF
TGCAGCGTTGTTAGGGAAGAGCAGTACTTC
>TRBJ2-3|-|TRBV13|-
CASSPEGRGGTDTQYF
TGTGCCAGCAGCCCAGAGGGAAGAGGTGGCACAGATACGCAGTATTTT
>TRBJ2-7|-|TRBV6-5|-
CASSYSKAYEQYF
TGTGCCAGCAGTTACTCGAAAGCCTACGAGCAGTACTTC
>TRBJ2-5|-|TRBV5-1|-
CASSLAGQNQETQYF
TGCGCCAGCAGCTTGGCCGGGCAAAACCAAGAGACCCAGTACTTC
>TRBJ2-7|-|TRBV28|-
CASLPERRNEQYF
TGTGCCAGCCTGCCCGAGAGACGGAACGAGCAGTACTTC
>TRBJ2-1|-|TRBV19|TRBD2
CASSQTSGSFEQFF
TGTGCCAGTAGCCAAACTAGCGGGAGCTTTGAGCAGTTCTTC
>TRBJ1-3|-|TRBV30|-
CAWSLGQGRNTIYF
TGTGCCTGGAGCCTAGGGCAGGGGAGGAACACCATATATTTT
>TRBJ2-1|-|TRBV19|-
CASSISLGLPFYNEQFF
TGTGCCAGTAGTATTAGTTTAGGACTCCCTTTCTACAATGAGCAGTTCTTC
>TRBJ2-1|-|TRBV29-1|TRBD2
CSVGGLAGGRNNEQFF
TGCAGCGTTGGGGGACTAGCGGGAGGGCGAAACAATGAGCAGTTCTTC
>TRBJ2-1|-|TRBV2|-
CASMGRDRQFF
TGTGCCAGCATGGGGCGGGACCGACAGTTCTTC
>TRBJ1-5|-|TRBV27|TRBD1
CASSLRARDRYQPQHF
TGTGCCAGCAGTTTGAGGGCTCGGGACAGATATCAGCCCCAGCATTTT
>TRBJ2-1|-|TRBV28|TRBD2
CATCSSGRYEQFF
TGTGCCACATGTTCTAGCGGGAGGTATGAGCAGTTCTTC
>TRBJ2-2|-|TRBV4-3|TRBD2
CASSQERTSGTGELFF
TGCGCCAGCAGCCAAGAACGGACTAGCGGCACCGGGGAGCTGTTTTTT
>TRBJ1-1|-|TRBV4-1|-
CASSQGNTEAFF
TGCGCCAGCAGCCAAGGGAACACTGAAGCTTTCTTT
>TRBJ1-2|-|TRBV15|-
CATSRDRGGSGYTF
TGTGCCACCAGCAGAGATCGGGGGGGCTCTGGCTACACCTTC
>TRBJ2-1|-|TRBV27|-
CASSFLGSATPNTNEQFF
TGTGCCAGCAGTTTTCTGGGATCTGCCACACCAAACACCAATGAGCAGTTCTTC
>TRBJ2-7|-|TRBV5-1|TRBD1
CASSDRGPYEQYF
TGCGCCAGCAGCGACAGGGGCCCCTACGAGCAGTACTTC
>TRBJ2-7|-|TRBV28|-
CASSFPPTGGYEQYF
TGTGCCAGCAGTTTTCCCCCTACCGGCGGATACGAGCAGTACTTC
>TRBJ1-5|-|TRBV9|TRBD1
CASSEGDRGRLDQPQHF
TGTGCCAGCAGCGAGGGGGACAGGGGGCGATTGGATCAGCCCCAGCATTTT
>TRBJ2-7|-|TRBV7-7|-
CASSLTNSYEQYF
TGTGCTAGCAGCTTGACAAATTCCTACGAGCAGTACTTC
>TRBJ2-1|-|TRBV28|TRBD2
CASSLPSGMTYNEQFF
TGTGCCAGCAGTTTGCCTAGCGGGATGACCTACAATGAGCAGTTCTTC
>TRBJ2-7|once|TRBV27|-
CASRRSYEQYF
TGTGCCAGCAGGAGATCCTACGAGCAGTACTTC
>TRBJ2-1|-|TRBV13|TRBD1
CASSPWQGAYNEQFF
TGTGCCAGCAGCCCGTGGCAGGGGGCTTACAATGAGCAGTTCTTC
>TRBJ1-3|-|TRBV7-2|-
CASSLDGTSGNTIYF
TGTGCCAGCAGCTTAGATGGGACCTCTGGAAACACCATATATTTT
>TRBJ2-5|-|TRBV4-1|-
CASSQAPQETQYF
TGCGCCAGCAGCCAAGCCCCACAAGAGACCCAGTACTTC
>TRBJ2-1|-|TRBV6-6|-
CASSYSGNEQFF
TGTGCCAGCAGTTACTCGGGCAATGAGCAGTTCTTC
>TRBJ1-5|-|TRBV15|-
CATSRDRGPTNQPQHF
TGTGCCACCAGCAGAGATAGGGGACCCACCAATCAGCCCCAGCATTTT
>TRBJ2-3|-|TRBV5-1|-
CASSPWDTSTDTQYF
TGCGCCAGCTCCCCGTGGGATACTAGCACAGATACGCAGTATTTT
>TRBJ1-1|-|TRBV7-9|TRBD1
CASSVQEGAQDTEAFF
TGTGCCAGCAGCGTTCAGGAGGGGGCGCAGGACACTGAAGCTTTCTTT
>TRBJ1-5|-|TRBV7-6|-
CASSSERGQPQHF
TGTGCCAGCAGCTCGGAAAGAGGTCAGCCCCAGCATTTT
>TRBJ2-7|-|TRBV9|TRBD2
CASSAGLAGIYYEQYF
TGTGCCAGCAGCGCAGGACTAGCGGGGATCTACTACGAGCAGTACTTC
>TRBJ1-1|-|TRBV30|-
CAWSRGIVTEAFF
TGTGCCTGGAGTAGGGGGATAGTTACTGAAGCTTTCTTT
>TRBJ1-2|-|TRBV28|-
CASSLTANYGYTF
TGTGCCAGCAGTTTAACGGCTAACTATGGCTACACCTTC
>TRBJ1-1|-|TRBV11-1|-
CASSVGSGNTEAFF
TGTGCCAGCAGCGTGGGGTCTGGCAACACTGAAGCTTTCTTT
>TRBJ2-1|-|TRBV28|TRBD2
CASSHGTSGIGYNEQFF
TGTGCCAGCAGTCATGGGACTAGCGGGATCGGCTACAATGAGCAGTTCTTC
>TRBJ2-2|-|TRBV18|-
CASSPAGTAGELFF
TGTGCCAGCTCACCAGCAGGGACTGCCGGGGAGCTGTTTTTT
>TRBJ1-5|-|TRBV27|TRBD1
CASSPGTGGNQPQHF
TGTGCCAGCAGTCCCGGGACAGGGGGGAATCAGCCCCAGCATTTT
>TRBJ2-6|once|TRBV18|TRBD1
CASLSLAQGASHSSGANVLTF
TGTGCCAGCCTGAGTCTGGCCCAGGGGGCAAGTCACAGCTCTGGGGCCAACGTCCTGACTTTC
>TRBJ2-7|once|TRBV7-9|-
CASSQHDGNSYEQYF
TGTGCCAGCAGCCAACATGACGGCAACTCCTACGAGCAGTACTTC
>TRBJ2-7|-|TRBV27|TRBD1
CASSLGQGGNEQYF
TGTGCCAGCAGTTTGGGACAGGGGGGAAACGAGCAGTACTTC
>TRBJ2-7|-|TRBV5-1|-
CASSSPQGYEQYF
TGCGCCAGCAGCTCGCCACAGGGCTACGAGCAGTACTTC
>TRBJ2-3|-|TRBV28|TRBD1
CASSLIPTGGDFRTDTQYF
TGTGCCAGCAGTTTAATCCCGACAGGGGGGGATTTTCGCACAGATACGCAGTATTTT
>TRBJ2-7|-|TRBV29-1|-
CSVRGPRLYEQYF
TGCAGCGTCCGAGGTCCCAGACTCTACGAGCAGTACTTC
>TRBJ2-1|-|TRBV29-1|TRBD1
CSVEDPRQGMGNEQFF
TGCAGCGTTGAAGATCCCCGACAGGGAATGGGCAATGAGCAGTTCTTC
>TRBJ2-5|-|TRBV4-1|-
CASSQSSGTSETQYF
TGCGCCAGCAGCCAATCATCTGGTACTAGCGAGACCCAGTACTTC
>TRBJ2-6|-|TRBV7-8|-
CASSLVLGATGSSGANVLTF
TGTGCCAGCAGCTTAGTTCTCGGAGCTACAGGGAGCTCTGGGGCCAACGTCCTGACTTTC
>TRBJ1-2|-|TRBV6-1|TRBD1
CASSDRGRLNRF
TGTGCCAGCAGCGACAGGGGGCGCTTAAATCGCTTC
>TRBJ2-3|-|TRBV4-1|-
CASSQFTASTDTQYF
TGCGCCAGCAGCCAATTTACAGCTAGCACAGATACGCAGTATTTT